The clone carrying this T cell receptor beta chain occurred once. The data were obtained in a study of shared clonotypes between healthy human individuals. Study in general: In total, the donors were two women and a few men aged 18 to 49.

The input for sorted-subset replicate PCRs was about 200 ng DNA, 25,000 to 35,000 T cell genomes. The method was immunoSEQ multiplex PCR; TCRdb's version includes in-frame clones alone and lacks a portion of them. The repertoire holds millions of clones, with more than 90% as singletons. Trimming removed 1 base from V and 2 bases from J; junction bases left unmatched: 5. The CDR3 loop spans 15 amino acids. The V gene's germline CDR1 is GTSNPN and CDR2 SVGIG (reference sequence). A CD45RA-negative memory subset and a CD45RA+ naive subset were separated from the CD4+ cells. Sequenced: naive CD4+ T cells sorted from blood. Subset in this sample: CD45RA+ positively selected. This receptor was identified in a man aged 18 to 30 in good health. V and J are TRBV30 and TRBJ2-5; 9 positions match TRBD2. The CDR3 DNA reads TGTGCCTGGAGTGAACTAGCGGGCCGACAAGAGACCCAGTACTTC. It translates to CAWSELAGRQETQYF.